This paragraph covers one T cell receptor beta chain sequence. Within its sample, this clonotype is medium-sized (0.01 to 0.1%). The target of this receptor is not known. Nothing much larger sits one base from this clone, and base qualities are not available. This sample stems from a study of immune characterization of retroperitoneal liposarcoma (dated by TCRdb to the late 2010s). The library was produced with PCR. The listed sequencing device is NextSeq 500. TCRdb's own reprocessing of the public reads used fastp at Q25 and MiXCR and kept productive beta chains. Records with the same CDR3 protein are collapsed into one entry carrying the most frequent genes and DNA. This sample holds about 9,700 distinct CDR3 sequences; 28% were observed only once. The leading ten clones occupy 8.5% of the sample. V gives up 3 bases and J gives up 0 bases, and the segment between their germline ends measures 9 bases. There are 14 amino acids in the CDR3, from cysteine to phenylalanine inclusive. Here the CDR3 DNA is all that survives: 42 bases in frame from base 1.

The chain was built from TRBV12-3 or TRBV12-4 and TRBJ2-7, with the D gene not confidently named. The sample was tumor tissue. The source is a female donor with retroperitoneal liposarcoma. DNA sequence: TGTGCCAGCAGTTTTGGCGGAGTCTCCTACGAGCAGTACTTC. This is translated as CASSFGGVSYEQYF.